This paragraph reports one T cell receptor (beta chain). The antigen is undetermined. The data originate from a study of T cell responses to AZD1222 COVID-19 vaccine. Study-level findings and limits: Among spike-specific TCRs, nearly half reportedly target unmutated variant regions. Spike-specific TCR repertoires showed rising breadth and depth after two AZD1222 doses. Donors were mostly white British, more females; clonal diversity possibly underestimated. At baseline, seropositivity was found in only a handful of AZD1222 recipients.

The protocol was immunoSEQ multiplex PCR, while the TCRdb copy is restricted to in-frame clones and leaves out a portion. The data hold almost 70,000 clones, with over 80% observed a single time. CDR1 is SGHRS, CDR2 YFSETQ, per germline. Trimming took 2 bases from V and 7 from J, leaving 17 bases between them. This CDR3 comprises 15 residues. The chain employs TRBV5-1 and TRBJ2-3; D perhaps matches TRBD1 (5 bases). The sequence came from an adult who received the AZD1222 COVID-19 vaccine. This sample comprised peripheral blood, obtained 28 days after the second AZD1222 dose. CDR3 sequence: CASSLTQGEAHTQYF. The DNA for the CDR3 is TGCGCCAGCAGCTTAACGCAGGGTGAGGCTCATACGCAGTATTTT.